This T cell receptor (beta chain) was identified in a study of blood T cell repertoires in COVID-19. Study background: The cDNA or gDNA used as material had been derived from T cells, B-cell-depleted T cells, or PBMCs.

The sample holds many counts of this clone. The CDR3 totals 17 residues. Sequencing used immunoSEQ multiplex PCR; TCRdb keeps in-frame clones, though not all of them. Counted here are about 400,000 clones, around 86% occurring once; the ten biggest clones make up around 2.9%. The V call is TRBV21-1, the J call TRBJ2-7; the DNA was not used to check the table's D call, TRBD2. TRBV21-1 is reported as a pseudogene. Sequenced: peripheral blood. This sequence was found in a human donor in a cohort sampled during active COVID-19. The DNA of the CDR3 is TGTGCCAGCAGCGTACCGCACCGGGACTTACTATCCTACGAGCAGTACTTC. Translated, it gives CASSVPHRDLLSYEQYF.